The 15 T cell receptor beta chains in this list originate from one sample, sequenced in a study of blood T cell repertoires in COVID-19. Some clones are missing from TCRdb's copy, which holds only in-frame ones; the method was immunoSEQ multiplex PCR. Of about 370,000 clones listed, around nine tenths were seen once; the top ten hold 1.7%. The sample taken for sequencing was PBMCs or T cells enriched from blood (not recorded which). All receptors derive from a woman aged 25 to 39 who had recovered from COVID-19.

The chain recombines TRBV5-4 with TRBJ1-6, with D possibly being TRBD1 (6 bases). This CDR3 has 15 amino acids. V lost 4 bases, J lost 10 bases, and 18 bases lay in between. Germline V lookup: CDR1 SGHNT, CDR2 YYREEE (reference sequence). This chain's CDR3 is CASSHRQEPRSPLHF. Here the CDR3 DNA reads TGTGCCAGCAGCCACCGACAGGAGCCCCGGTCACCCCTCCACTTT.

The CDR3 DNA follows: TGTGCCAGCTCACCCCCCCGGGGACAGGGGTCGGGCATGAACACTGAAGCTTTCTTT. The encoded protein is CASSPPRGQGSGMNTEAFF. V is TRBV18 and J is TRBJ1-1, with 10 bases aligning to TRBD1. V was pared by 3 bases and J by 0 bases, with 13 bases of the junction left unmatched. There are 19 residues in the CDR3. Germline V gene lookup returns CDR1 KGHSH and CDR2 LQKENI.

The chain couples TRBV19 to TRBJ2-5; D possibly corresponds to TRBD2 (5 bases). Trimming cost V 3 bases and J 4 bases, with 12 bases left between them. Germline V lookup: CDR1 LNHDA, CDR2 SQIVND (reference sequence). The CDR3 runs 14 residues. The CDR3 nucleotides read TGTGCCAGTAGTATGTCGCGACGGGGAGAGACCCAGTACTTC. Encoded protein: CASSMSRRGETQYF.

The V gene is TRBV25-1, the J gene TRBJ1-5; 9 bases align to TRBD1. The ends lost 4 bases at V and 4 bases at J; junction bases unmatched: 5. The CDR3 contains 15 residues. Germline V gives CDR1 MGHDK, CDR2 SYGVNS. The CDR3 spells CASSGGTGRNQPQHF. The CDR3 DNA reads TGTGCCAGCAGTGGAGGGACAGGGAGAAATCAGCCCCAGCATTTT.

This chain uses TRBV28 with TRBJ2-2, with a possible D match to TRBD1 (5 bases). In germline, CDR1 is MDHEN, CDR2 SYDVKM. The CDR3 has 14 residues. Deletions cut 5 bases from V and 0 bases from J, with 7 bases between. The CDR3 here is CASSGAANTGELFF. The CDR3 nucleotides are TGTGCCAGCAGTGGGGCGGCGAACACCGGGGAGCTGTTTTTT.

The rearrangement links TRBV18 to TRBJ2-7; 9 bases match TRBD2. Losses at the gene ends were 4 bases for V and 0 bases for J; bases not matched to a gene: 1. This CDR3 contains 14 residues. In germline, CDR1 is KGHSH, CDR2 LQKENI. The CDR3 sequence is CASSRLADSYEQYF. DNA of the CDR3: TGTGCCAGCTCACGACTAGCGGACTCCTACGAGCAGTACTTC.

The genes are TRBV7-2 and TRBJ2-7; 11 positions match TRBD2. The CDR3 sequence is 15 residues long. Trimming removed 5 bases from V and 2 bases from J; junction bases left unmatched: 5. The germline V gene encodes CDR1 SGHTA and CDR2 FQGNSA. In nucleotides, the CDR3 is TGTGCCAGCAGCCGCCCGGGACTAGCGGCCTACGAGCAGTACTTC. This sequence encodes CASSRPGLAAYEQYF. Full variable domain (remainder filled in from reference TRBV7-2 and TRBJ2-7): GAGVSQSPSNKVTEKGKDVELRCDPISGHTALYWYRQSLGQGLEFLIYFQGNSAPDKSGLPSDRFSAERTGGSVSTLTIQRTQQEDSAVYLCASSRPGLAAYEQYFGPGTRLTVT.

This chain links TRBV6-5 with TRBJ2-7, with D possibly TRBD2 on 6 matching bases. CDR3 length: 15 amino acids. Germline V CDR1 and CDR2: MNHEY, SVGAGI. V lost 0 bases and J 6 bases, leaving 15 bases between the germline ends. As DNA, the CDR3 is TGTGCCAGCAGTTACTCGTTAACTCTGGGAGGCGAGCAGTACTTC. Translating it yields CASSYSLTLGGEQYF.

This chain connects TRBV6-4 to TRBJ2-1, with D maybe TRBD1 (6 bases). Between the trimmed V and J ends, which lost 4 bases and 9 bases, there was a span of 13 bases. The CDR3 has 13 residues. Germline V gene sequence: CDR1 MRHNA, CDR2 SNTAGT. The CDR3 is CASSANRVGEQFF. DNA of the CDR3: TGTGCCAGCAGTGCGAACAGGGTAGGTGAGCAGTTCTTC.

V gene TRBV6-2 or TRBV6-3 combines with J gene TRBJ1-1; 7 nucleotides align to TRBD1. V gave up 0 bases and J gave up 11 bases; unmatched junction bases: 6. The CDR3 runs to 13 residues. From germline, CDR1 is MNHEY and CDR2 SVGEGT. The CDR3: CASSYSRGLAAFF. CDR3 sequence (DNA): TGTGCCAGCAGTTACTCTAGGGGGCTCGCGGCTTTCTTT.

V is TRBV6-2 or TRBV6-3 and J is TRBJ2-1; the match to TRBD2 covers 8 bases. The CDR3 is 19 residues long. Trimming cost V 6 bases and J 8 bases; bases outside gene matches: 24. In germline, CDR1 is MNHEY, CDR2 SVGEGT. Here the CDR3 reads CASSSRGSPGGGIIDEQFF. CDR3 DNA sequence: TGTGCCAGCAGCAGCCGAGGGTCCCCGGGGGGGGGCATCATCGATGAGCAGTTCTTC.

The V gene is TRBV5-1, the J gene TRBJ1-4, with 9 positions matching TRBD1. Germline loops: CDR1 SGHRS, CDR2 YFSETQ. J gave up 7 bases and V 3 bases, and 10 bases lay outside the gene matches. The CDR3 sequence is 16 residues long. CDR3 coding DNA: TGCGCCAGCAGCTCGACCGGGACAGGGCTCGGTGAAAAACTGTTTTTT. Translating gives CASSSTGTGLGEKLFF.

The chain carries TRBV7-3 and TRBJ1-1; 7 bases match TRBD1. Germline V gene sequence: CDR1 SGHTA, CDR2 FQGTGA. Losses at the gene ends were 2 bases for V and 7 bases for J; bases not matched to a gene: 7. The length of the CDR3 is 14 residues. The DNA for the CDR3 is TGTGCCAGCAGCTTAGCGGGACAGAGTGATGAAGCTTTCTTT. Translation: CASSLAGQSDEAFF.

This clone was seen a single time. CDR3 loop: CAFYRGLNYGYTF. The DNA for the CDR3 is TGTGCCTTTTACAGGGGCCTTAACTATGGCTACACCTTC. V and J are TRBV30 and TRBJ1-2; 7 bases fit TRBD1. Trimming removed 7 bases from V and 1 base from J; junction bases left unmatched: 6. Germline-derived CDR1 and CDR2 are GTSNPN and SVGIG (reference sequence). The CDR3 is 13 amino acids.

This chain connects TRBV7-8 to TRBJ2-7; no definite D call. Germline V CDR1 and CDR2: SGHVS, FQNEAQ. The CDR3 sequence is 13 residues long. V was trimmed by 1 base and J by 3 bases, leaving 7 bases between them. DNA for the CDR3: TGTGCCAGCAGCTTAGGTCCAGACTACGAGCAGTACTTC. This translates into CASSLGPDYEQYF.